The present T cell receptor (beta chain) was sequenced within a study of CD8+CD57+ T cells in acquired aplastic anemia. Study conclusions and caveats: Between patients and controls, around 30 CD8+ CDR3 sequences were found in common.

Genomic DNA, the template, was used for profiling of the TCR beta VDJ and CDR3. TCRdb itself ran the reads through MiXCR, one entry per CDR3 protein. Seen here are 120,000 or so distinct CDR3 sequences, 48% observed once, and the top ten hold around 2.3%. This clonotype was counted ten times or more. The antigen is not known. Germline V gene sequence: CDR1 LGHDT, CDR2 YNNKEL (reference sequence). The CDR3 runs 15 residues. V gave up 1 base and J gave up 4 bases, with 13 bases separating them. Sequencing was performed on sorted CD4+, CD8+, or CD8+CD57+ T cells (not recorded which) from PBMCs. This clonotype was sampled from a human donor in good health, serving as a control. The rearrangement joins TRBV3-1 to TRBJ1-2, with TRBD1 as a possible D gene (5 bases). The CDR3 spells CASSQGARDGYGYTF. CDR3 DNA: TGTGCCAGCAGCCAAGGGGCAAGGGACGGCTATGGCTACACCTTC.